The text below deals with one T cell receptor (beta chain). The repertoire was sequenced with immunoSEQ multiplex PCR; TCRdb's copy has only in-frame clones and lacks some. The table records approximately 150,000 clones, more than 65% of them present only once. The record originates from a study of blood T cell repertoires in COVID-19. The CDR3 extends over 15 amino acids. Per the germline V gene, CDR1 is SGHTA and CDR2 is FQGNSA. V lost 4 bases and J lost 5; bases outside the gene matches: 7. The TCR was taken from a man aged 55 to 70 with active or convalescent COVID-19. Sequences were obtained from peripheral blood. This chain joins TRBV7-2 and TRBJ1-1, with 10 bases fitting TRBD1. The CDR3 sequence: CASSSLTGGRTEAFF. CDR3 nucleotides: TGTGCCAGCAGCTCCCTGACAGGGGGCCGGACTGAAGCTTTCTTT.